This T cell receptor (beta chain) was found in a study of shared clonotypes between healthy human individuals. The CDR3 spans 11 residues. Germline CDR1 is SGHTA and CDR2 is FQGTGA. V lost 4 bases and J lost 8, with 7 bases in between. Sequencing was at deep level. Repertoires were generated with immunoSEQ multiplex PCR, while TCRdb's copy carries only in-frame clones and drops some. The sample lists more than 1,200,000 clones, around 98.5% occurring once. This TCR derives from a man aged 25-45 years in good health. Sequencing input: naive CD4+ T cells sorted from blood. Described subset: CD45RA+ positively selected. The chain combines TRBV7-3 with TRBJ2-3, with D uncertain. The CDR3 DNA is TGTGCCAGCAGCTCCGGTGGTACGCAGTATTTT. This translates into CASSSGGTQYF.